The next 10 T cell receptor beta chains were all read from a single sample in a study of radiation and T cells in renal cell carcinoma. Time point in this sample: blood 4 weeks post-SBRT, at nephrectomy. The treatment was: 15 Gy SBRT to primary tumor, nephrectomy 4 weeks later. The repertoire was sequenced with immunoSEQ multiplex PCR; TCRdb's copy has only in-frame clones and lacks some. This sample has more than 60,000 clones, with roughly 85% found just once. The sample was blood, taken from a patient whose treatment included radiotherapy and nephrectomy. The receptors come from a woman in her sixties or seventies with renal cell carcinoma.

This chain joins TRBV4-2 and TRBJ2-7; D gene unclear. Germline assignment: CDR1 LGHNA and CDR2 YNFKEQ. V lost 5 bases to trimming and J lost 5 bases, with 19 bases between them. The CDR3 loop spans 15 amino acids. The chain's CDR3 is CASSLDRGVYHEQYF. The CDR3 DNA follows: TGTGCCAGCAGCTTAGATCGCGGAGTGTACCACGAGCAGTACTTC.

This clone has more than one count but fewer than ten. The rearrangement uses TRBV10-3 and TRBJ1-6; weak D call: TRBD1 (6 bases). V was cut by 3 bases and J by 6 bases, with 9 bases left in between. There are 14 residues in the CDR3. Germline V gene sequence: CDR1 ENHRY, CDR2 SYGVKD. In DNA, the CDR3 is TGTGCCATCAGTGACGTCAGGGGTAATTCACCCCTCCACTTT. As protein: CAISDVRGNSPLHF.

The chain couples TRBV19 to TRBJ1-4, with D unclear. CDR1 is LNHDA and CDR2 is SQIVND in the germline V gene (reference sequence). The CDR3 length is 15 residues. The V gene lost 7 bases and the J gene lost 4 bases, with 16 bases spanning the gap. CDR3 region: CASIDEGRGNEKLFF. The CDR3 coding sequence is TGTGCCAGTATTGACGAGGGTCGGGGTAATGAAAAACTGTTTTTT.

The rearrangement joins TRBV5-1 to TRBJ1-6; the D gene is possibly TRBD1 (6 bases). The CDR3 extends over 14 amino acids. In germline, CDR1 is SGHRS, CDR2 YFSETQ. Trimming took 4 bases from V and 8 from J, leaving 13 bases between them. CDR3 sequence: CASSVTGMDSPLHF. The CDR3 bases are TGCGCCAGCAGCGTCACAGGGATGGATTCACCCCTCCACTTT.

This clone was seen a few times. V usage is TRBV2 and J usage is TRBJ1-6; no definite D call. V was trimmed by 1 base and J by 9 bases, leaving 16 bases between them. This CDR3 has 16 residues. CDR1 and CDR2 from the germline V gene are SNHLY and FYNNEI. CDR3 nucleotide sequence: TGTGCCAGCAGTGAAGTTGAGGCAGGAGAGACTTCACCCCTCCACTTT. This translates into CASSEVEAGETSPLHF.

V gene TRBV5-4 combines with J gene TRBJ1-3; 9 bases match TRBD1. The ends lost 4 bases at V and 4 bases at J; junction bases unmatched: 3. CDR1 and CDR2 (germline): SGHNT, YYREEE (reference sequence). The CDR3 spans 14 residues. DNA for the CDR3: TGTGCCAGCAGCCGGACAGGGGACGGAAACACCATATATTTT. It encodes CASSRTGDGNTIYF.

The CDR3 reads CASSLADRRGERAEAFF. The CDR3 DNA sequence: TGTGCCAGCAGCTTAGCTGATCGGCGGGGGGAGAGGGCTGAAGCTTTCTTT. The chain has TRBV7-8 and TRBJ1-1, with a weak D call TRBD1 (5 bases). Trimming removed 0 bases at V and 6 bases at J, with 20 bases between. Germline V gives CDR1 SGHVS, CDR2 FQNEAQ. This CDR3 is built from 17 residues. Based on the CDR3 plus reference TRBV7-8 and TRBJ1-1, the full variable domain is GAGVSQSPRYKVAKRGQDVALRCDPISGHVSLFWYQQALGQGPEFLTYFQNEAQLDKSGLPSDRFFAERPEGSVSTLKIQRTQQEDSAVYLCASSLADRRGERAEAFFGQGTRLTVV.

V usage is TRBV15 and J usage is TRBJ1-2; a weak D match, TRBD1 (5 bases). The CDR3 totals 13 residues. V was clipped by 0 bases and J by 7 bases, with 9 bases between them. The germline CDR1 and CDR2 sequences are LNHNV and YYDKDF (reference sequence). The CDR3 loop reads CATSREGEGGYTF. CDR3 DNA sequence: TGTGCCACCAGCAGAGAAGGGGAAGGTGGCTACACCTTC.

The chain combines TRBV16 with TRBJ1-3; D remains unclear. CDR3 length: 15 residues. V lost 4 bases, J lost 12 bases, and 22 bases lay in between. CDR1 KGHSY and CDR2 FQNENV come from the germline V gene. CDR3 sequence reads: CASSLNGYGETSIYF. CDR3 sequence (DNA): TGTGCCAGCAGCCTCAATGGGTACGGCGAAACGAGCATATATTTT.

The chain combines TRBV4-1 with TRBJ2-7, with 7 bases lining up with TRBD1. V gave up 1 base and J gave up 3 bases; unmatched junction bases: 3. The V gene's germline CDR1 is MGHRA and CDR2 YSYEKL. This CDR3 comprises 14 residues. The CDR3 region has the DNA TGCGCCAGCAGCCAAGGACGGACAGGCTACGAGCAGTACTTC. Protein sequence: CASSQGRTGYEQYF.